The clone carrying this T cell receptor beta chain was counted at least ten times. This record belongs to a study of human T cells and chemical hapten exposure. The overall study: Scalp application of diphenylcyclopropenone was performed weekly in patients across the entire roughly 23-week study.

Documented time point: pre-sensitization, week 0. Specified treatment: therapeutic diphenylcyclopropenone sensitization with weekly scalp DPC. Before extraction, the whole blood was not fractionated, and total RNA was taken from it. Individual cDNA molecules had unique molecular identifiers attached to them by the library. One entry per CDR3 protein, called by TCRdb with MiXCR from the RACE reads. Among about 55,000 distinct CDR3 sequences listed, 9.5% to 10% were seen once. This CDR3 contains 12 residues. J was trimmed by 8 bases and V by 5 bases; bases with no gene match: 3. The chain recombines TRBV12-3 or TRBV12-4 with TRBJ1-1; TRBD1 matches at 9 bases. The TCR was taken from a woman in her 30s with alopecia areata. Some clones in this sample may be carry-over from other donors' samples. Source: whole blood, taken in connection with sensitization to the hapten diphenylcyclopropenone (DPC). In nucleotides, the CDR3 is TGTGCCAGCAGTAACAGGGGGCCGGAAGCTTTCTTT. Its translation: CASSNRGPEAFF.